The table lists the clone carrying this T cell receptor (beta chain) with a count of one. The data derive from a study of blood T cell repertoires in COVID-19. This CDR3 is built from 13 residues. The germline gives CDR1 LGHDT, CDR2 YNNKEL (reference sequence). Trimming stripped 1 base from V and 5 bases from J, with 9 bases between. Libraries were prepared by immunoSEQ multiplex PCR; TCRdb keeps only in-frame clonotypes and omits some of them. The data show approximately 150,000 clones, around 87% seen once. This sequence originates from a man in his fifties or sixties who had recovered from COVID-19. Sequenced material: PBMCs or T cells enriched from blood (not recorded which). V is TRBV3-1 (or the pseudogene TRBV3-2) and J is TRBJ2-7; tentative D call: TRBD1 (5 bases). CDR3 protein: CASSQGQSHEQYF. The CDR3 region has the DNA TGTGCCAGCAGCCAAGGACAGTCCCACGAGCAGTACTTC.